This TCR beta chain was sequenced during a study of identical twins' blood T cells. Both ends of each TCR cDNA library bore sample-specific barcodes. TCRdb passed the 5' RACE reads through MiXCR, listing each CDR3 protein once. Found here are hundreds of thousands of distinct CDR3 sequences, about 28% of them singletons; the top ten hold roughly 6.1%. The V end was cut by 4 bases, the J end by 3 bases, with 9 bases between. The germline CDR1 and CDR2 sequences are GTSNPN and SVGIG (reference sequence). This CDR3 comprises 13 residues. The chain couples TRBV30 to TRBJ2-2; tentatively, D is TRBD1 (6 bases). This clonotype was obtained from a woman between 18 and 50 years old in good health. The sequenced material came from PBMCs. This CDR3 reads CAWIRGYTGELFF. In DNA form, the CDR3 reads TGTGCCTGGATAAGGGGGTACACCGGGGAGCTGTTTTTT. Complete variable domain (other parts from reference TRBV30 and TRBJ2-2): SQTIHQWPATLVQPVGSPLSLECTVEGTSNPNLYWYRQAAGRGLQLLFYSVGIGQISSEVPQNLSASRPQDRQFILSSKKLLLSDSGFYLCAWIRGYTGELFFGEGSRLTVL.